A selection of T cell receptor beta chains follows, all from one sample in a study of early T cells in non-severe SARS-CoV-2 infection. TCRdb recomputed calls from the 5' RACE reads with MiXCR, one row per CDR3 protein. The table shows 66,000 or so distinct CDR3 sequences, with 13% occurring only once. Sequencing was done on a sample of whole blood. The source is an adult who was a healthcare worker with PCR-confirmed SARS-CoV-2 infection or an uninfected control (not recorded which). The CDR3 runs from the conserved cysteine through the conserved F or W. Each record gives: J gene, V gene, clone size, D gene, CDR3 length, CDR3 DNA, CDR3 protein. The D gene is left open where the match is weak. Size is omitted from some rows. Given values are once, few, many or a class for expanded clones.

J gene: TRBJ2-5; V gene: TRBV12-3/TRBV12-4; clone size: few; D gene: TRBD2; CDR3 length: 18; CDR3 DNA: TGTGCCAGCAGTTTTAGCGGAGGGCTAGCGGGAGTTCGGGAGACCCAGTACTTC; CDR3 protein: CASSFSGGLAGVRETQYF
J gene: TRBJ2-1; V gene: TRBV20-1; clone size: few; D gene: TRBD2; CDR3 length: 15; CDR3 DNA: TGCAGTGCTCTCCCGGCGGGAGAGTCCTACAATGAGCAGTTCTTC; CDR3 protein: CSALPAGESYNEQFF
J gene: TRBJ2-7; V gene: TRBV5-1; clone size: many; D gene: -; CDR3 length: 14; CDR3 DNA: TGCGCCAGCAAAGTGGGCGCAGGTACCTACGAGCAGTACTTC; CDR3 protein: CASKVGAGTYEQYF
J gene: TRBJ1-2; V gene: TRBV5-1; clone size: -; D gene: TRBD1; CDR3 length: 14; CDR3 DNA: TGCGCCAGCAGCCCCGAGACAGGGGTTGGGAGCTACACCTTC; CDR3 protein: CASSPETGVGSYTF
J gene: TRBJ1-1; V gene: TRBV29-1; clone size: -; D gene: -; CDR3 length: 12; CDR3 DNA: TGCAGCGCCGCTCGTCCGAACACTGAAGCTTTCTTT; CDR3 protein: CSAARPNTEAFF
J gene: TRBJ1-1; V gene: TRBV4-3; clone size: many; D gene: -; CDR3 length: 14; CDR3 DNA: TGCGCCAGCAGCCAAGGTCAGTTGAACACTGAAGCTTTCTTT; CDR3 protein: CASSQGQLNTEAFF
J gene: TRBJ1-5; V gene: TRBV12-3/TRBV12-4; clone size: -; D gene: TRBD1; CDR3 length: 14; CDR3 DNA: TGTGCCAGCAAGACAGGGGGCTATAATCAGCCCCAGCATTTT; CDR3 protein: CASKTGGYNQPQHF
J gene: TRBJ1-1; V gene: TRBV25-1; clone size: many; D gene: -; CDR3 length: 13; CDR3 DNA: TGTGCCAGCAGTGAATGGGCGGCCACTGAAGCTTTCTTT; CDR3 protein: CASSEWAATEAFF
J gene: TRBJ2-7; V gene: TRBV29-1; clone size: few; D gene: TRBD1; CDR3 length: 12; CDR3 DNA: TGCAGCGTCGGACAGGGTGGCAACGAGCAGTACTTC; CDR3 protein: CSVGQGGNEQYF
J gene: TRBJ2-7; V gene: TRBV28; clone size: few; D gene: -; CDR3 length: 15; CDR3 DNA: TGTGCCAGCAGTTTACTGGGGACGGGGGACTACGAGCAGTACTTC; CDR3 protein: CASSLLGTGDYEQYF
J gene: TRBJ2-7; V gene: TRBV5-1; clone size: few; D gene: TRBD1; CDR3 length: 16; CDR3 DNA: TGCGCCAGCAGCTCGATATCCGGGACAGTCTCCTACGAGCAGTACTTC; CDR3 protein: CASSSISGTVSYEQYF
J gene: TRBJ2-7; V gene: TRBV28; clone size: many; D gene: -; CDR3 length: 15; CDR3 DNA: TGTGCCAGCAGTCTATTAGAACCGGGAACCTACGAGCAGTACTTC; CDR3 protein: CASSLLEPGTYEQYF
J gene: TRBJ2-1; V gene: TRBV7-9; clone size: many; D gene: -; CDR3 length: 16; CDR3 DNA: TGTGCCAGCAGCTTAGGCCGTGGGGGCTCCTACAATGAGCAGTTCTTC; CDR3 protein: CASSLGRGGSYNEQFF
J gene: TRBJ2-7; V gene: TRBV20-1; clone size: -; D gene: TRBD2; CDR3 length: 13; CDR3 DNA: TGCAGTGCTAGCCCGGGAGGGCCGGCCGAGCAGTACTTC; CDR3 protein: CSASPGGPAEQYF
J gene: TRBJ1-1; V gene: TRBV29-1; clone size: -; D gene: TRBD1; CDR3 length: 15; CDR3 DNA: TGCAGCGTCGCTGGGACAGGGGTCCGAGCCACTGAAGCTTTCTTT; CDR3 protein: CSVAGTGVRATEAFF
J gene: TRBJ2-7; V gene: TRBV6-2/TRBV6-3; clone size: few; D gene: -; CDR3 length: 14; CDR3 DNA: TGTGCCAGCAGTTACGGGGGGAAGTTCTACGAGCAGTACTTC; CDR3 protein: CASSYGGKFYEQYF
J gene: TRBJ2-2; V gene: TRBV24-1; clone size: -; D gene: -; CDR3 length: 15; CDR3 DNA: TGTGCCACCAGTGATGACACAGGCGTCTCACGGGAGCTGTTTTTT; CDR3 protein: CATSDDTGVSRELFF
J gene: TRBJ2-2; V gene: TRBV5-1; clone size: -; D gene: -; CDR3 length: 16; CDR3 DNA: TGCGCCAGCAGCTCCGCGCCCATCGCGAACACCGGGGAGCTGTTTTTT; CDR3 protein: CASSSAPIANTGELFF
J gene: TRBJ2-1; V gene: TRBV5-4; clone size: -; D gene: TRBD2; CDR3 length: 15; CDR3 DNA: TGTGCCAGCAGCTTGCCATCTAGCGGGAGTAATGAGCAGTTCTTC; CDR3 protein: CASSLPSSGSNEQFF
J gene: TRBJ2-5; V gene: TRBV4-1; clone size: many; D gene: -; CDR3 length: 16; CDR3 DNA: TGCGCCAGCAGCCAAGATCTAGCGATCGGCCAAGAGACCCAGTACTTC; CDR3 protein: CASSQDLAIGQETQYF
J gene: TRBJ2-1; V gene: TRBV6-5; clone size: -; D gene: TRBD2; CDR3 length: 16; CDR3 DNA: TGTGCCAGCAGTGTACAGGGGACTAGCGGGTTACATGAGCAGTTCTTC; CDR3 protein: CASSVQGTSGLHEQFF
J gene: TRBJ2-1; V gene: TRBV6-6; clone size: -; D gene: -; CDR3 length: 12; CDR3 DNA: TGTGCCAGCAGCCGACCCTACAATGAGCAGTTCTTC; CDR3 protein: CASSRPYNEQFF
J gene: TRBJ2-1; V gene: TRBV5-1; clone size: -; D gene: TRBD2; CDR3 length: 17; CDR3 DNA: TGCGCCAGCAGCTCGTATTCCGGGACTAGCGGCTACAATGAGCAGTTCTTC; CDR3 protein: CASSSYSGTSGYNEQFF
J gene: TRBJ2-2; V gene: TRBV9; clone size: many; D gene: TRBD1; CDR3 length: 15; CDR3 DNA: TGTGCCAGCAGCCCTAGACAGGGTTACGCCGGGGAGCTGTTTTTT; CDR3 protein: CASSPRQGYAGELFF
J gene: TRBJ2-7; V gene: TRBV16; clone size: -; D gene: -; CDR3 length: 14; CDR3 DNA: TGTGCCAGCAGCCAACAGTTAGGGGGCTACGAGCAGTACTTC; CDR3 protein: CASSQQLGGYEQYF
J gene: TRBJ2-7; V gene: TRBV9; clone size: -; D gene: -; CDR3 length: 12; CDR3 DNA: TGTGCCAGCAGCGTAACAGGGAGCGAGCAGTACTTC; CDR3 protein: CASSVTGSEQYF
J gene: TRBJ2-1; V gene: TRBV5-1; clone size: many; D gene: -; CDR3 length: 12; CDR3 DNA: TGCGCCAGCAGCTTGCCACTGGCCCAGCAGTTCTTC; CDR3 protein: CASSLPLAQQFF
J gene: TRBJ1-1; V gene: TRBV4-1; clone size: many; D gene: -; CDR3 length: 11; CDR3 DNA: TGCGCCAGCAGCCAAGGGTTGGAAGCTTTCTTT; CDR3 protein: CASSQGLEAFF
J gene: TRBJ2-3; V gene: TRBV3-1; clone size: many; D gene: -; CDR3 length: 13; CDR3 DNA: TGTGCCAGCAGCCGACGACTAGAAGATACGCAGTATTTT; CDR3 protein: CASSRRLEDTQYF
J gene: TRBJ1-5; V gene: TRBV3-1; clone size: many; D gene: -; CDR3 length: 15; CDR3 DNA: TGTGCCAGCAGCCGCCCTAGGGTCGGGGTTCAGCCCCAGCATTTT; CDR3 protein: CASSRPRVGVQPQHF
J gene: TRBJ2-4; V gene: TRBV20-1; clone size: few; D gene: -; CDR3 length: 14; CDR3 DNA: TGCAGTGCCCCGGACACCGTAGCCAAAAACATTCAGTACTTC; CDR3 protein: CSAPDTVAKNIQYF
J gene: TRBJ2-3; V gene: TRBV29-1; clone size: -; D gene: -; CDR3 length: 14; CDR3 DNA: TGCAGCTTCAATCGGTACACCGCGACAGATACGCAGTATTTT; CDR3 protein: CSFNRYTATDTQYF
J gene: TRBJ2-7; V gene: TRBV29-1; clone size: few; D gene: -; CDR3 length: 13; CDR3 DNA: TGCAGCGTCCTAGGGGGAACAGGCTACGAGCAGTACTTC; CDR3 protein: CSVLGGTGYEQYF
J gene: TRBJ2-7; V gene: TRBV7-6; clone size: few; D gene: -; CDR3 length: 15; CDR3 DNA: TGTGCCAGCAGCCCCTTCGGCAGGGGCTTCTACGAGCAGTACTTC; CDR3 protein: CASSPFGRGFYEQYF
J gene: TRBJ2-5; V gene: TRBV5-1; clone size: few; D gene: TRBD1; CDR3 length: 15; CDR3 DNA: TGCGCCAGCAGCCGGAGACAGGGGGCATGGGAGACCCAGTACTTC; CDR3 protein: CASSRRQGAWETQYF
J gene: TRBJ1-2; V gene: TRBV20-1; clone size: few; D gene: -; CDR3 length: 13; CDR3 DNA: TGCATGTACACACAGAATTCTCCCTATGGCTACACCTTC; CDR3 protein: CMYTQNSPYGYTF
J gene: TRBJ2-7; V gene: TRBV4-1; clone size: many; D gene: -; CDR3 length: 14; CDR3 DNA: TGCGCCAGCAGCCAAAGCCGGCAGACCTACGAGCAGTACTTC; CDR3 protein: CASSQSRQTYEQYF
J gene: TRBJ2-5; V gene: TRBV20-1; clone size: few; D gene: -; CDR3 length: 16; CDR3 DNA: TGCAGTGCTAGAGATTCCGAAAGGACCTCTAAAGAGACCCAGTACTTC; CDR3 protein: CSARDSERTSKETQYF